Listed here is a single T cell receptor beta chain. Amplification of TCR beta CDR3 regions used RNA as the template. First-round RT-PCR with HTBI primers amplified the TCR CDR3 region. From the multiplex PCR reads, TCRdb called clonotypes with MiXCR, one entry per CDR3 protein. This sample carries about 400,000 distinct CDR3 sequences, 12% to 15% of them seen once, and the ten largest clones take approximately 5.3%. This specimen comes from a study of T cells in Graves' hyperthyroidism and ophthalmopathy. Study-wide background: Once the initial diagnosis was made, peripheral blood was obtained before any treatment.

The junction had 8 bases not matched to a gene; V was cut back by 9 bases and J by 4 bases. The CDR3 is 14 amino acids. The germline V gene encodes CDR1 ENHRY and CDR2 SYGVKD. The material sequenced was blood. This clonotype originated in a woman between 18 and 30 years old with Graves' hyperthyroidism. The chain couples TRBV10-3 to TRBJ1-2, with 10 nucleotides matching TRBD1. This chain's CDR3 is CAISGTGDFYGYTF. The CDR3 DNA reads as TGTGCCATTTCAGGGACAGGGGATTTCTATGGCTACACCTTC.